This entry lists 13 T cell receptor beta chains sequenced from one sample in a study of blood T cell repertoires in COVID-19 (dated by TCRdb to 2019 to 2021). Library creation used the immunoSEQ multiplex PCR assay. TCRdb took over this immuneACCESS table, retaining in-frame rearrangements with V and J assigned. Such tables are incomplete; in checked studies, under half of the missing clones stem from an unresolved V gene, and the remainder is unexplained. The sample yields around 230,000 clones; around 86% were counted once. Jointly, the top ten make up about 4% of the sample. The sequenced material came from PBMCs or T cells enriched from blood (not recorded which). These receptors were collected from a woman aged 40 to 55 with acute COVID-19.

The chain recombines TRBV29-1 with TRBJ2-1, with D maybe TRBD1 (6 bases). The germline gives CDR1 SQVTM, CDR2 ANQGSEA. The CDR3 totals 13 residues. The V gene lost 4 bases and the J gene lost 7 bases, with 14 bases spanning the gap. CDR3 bases: TGCAGCGTTGGCGCAGGGACACTGAATGAGCAGTTCTTC. It yields the protein CSVGAGTLNEQFF.

In nucleotides, the CDR3 is TGCGCCAGCAGCTTGACAGGGCTGGACACCGGGGAGCTGTTTTTT. This gives the protein CASSLTGLDTGELFF. This chain uses TRBV5-1 with TRBJ2-2, with D perhaps matching TRBD1 (6 bases). V was trimmed by 1 base and J by 3 bases, leaving 10 bases between them. The CDR3 has 15 residues. From germline, CDR1 is SGHRS and CDR2 YFSETQ.

The chain joins TRBV9 to TRBJ2-7; 9 bases are a match to TRBD1. The germline V gene encodes CDR1 SGDLS and CDR2 YYNGEE. This CDR3 contains 15 residues. Losses at the gene ends were 4 bases for V and 5 bases for J; bases not matched to a gene: 10. The CDR3: CASSRGQGPTDEQYF. CDR3 bases: TGTGCCAGCAGCCGGGGACAGGGTCCCACAGACGAGCAGTACTTC.

The chain is built from TRBV2 and TRBJ2-1; a possible D gene is TRBD1 (6 bases). Trimming cost V 10 bases and J 4 bases, with 26 bases left between them. Germline CDR1 reads SNHLY; CDR2 reads FYNNEI. The length of the CDR3 is 17 residues. CDR3 loop: CAIRIGQTHNNYNEQFF. The DNA of the CDR3 is TGTGCCATCCGGATTGGACAGACCCACAATAATTACAATGAGCAGTTCTTC.

The chain couples TRBV7-2 to TRBJ1-2, with TRBD1 identical over 8 bases. From germline, CDR1 is SGHTA and CDR2 FQGNSA. The CDR3 spans 16 residues. The ends lost 4 bases at V and 4 bases at J; junction bases unmatched: 11. The CDR3 loop is CASSSPDREPSYGYTF. CDR3 nucleotide sequence: TGTGCCAGCAGCTCCCCGGACAGGGAGCCCTCCTATGGCTACACCTTC.

The chain carries TRBV19 and TRBJ2-2; no firm D call. Between the trimmed V and J ends, which lost 9 bases and 3 bases, there was a span of 17 bases. The CDR3 spans 15 residues. Germline V lookup: CDR1 LNHDA, CDR2 SQIVND (reference sequence). CDR3 sequence (DNA): TGTGCCAGCGCCTATAACCCACTGGACACCGGGGAGCTGTTTTTT. This codes for CASAYNPLDTGELFF.

The rearrangement joins TRBV15 to TRBJ2-2, with D possibly matching TRBD1 (5 bases). Trimming took 0 bases from V and 5 from J, leaving 10 bases between them. Germline-derived CDR1 and CDR2 are LNHNV and YYDKDF (reference sequence). The CDR3 is made up of 15 amino acids. CDR3 protein: CATSRERGRTGELFF. CDR3 nucleotide sequence: TGTGCCACCAGCAGAGAAAGGGGCCGAACCGGGGAGCTGTTTTTT.

This chain uses TRBV28 with TRBJ2-5; the D gene is possibly TRBD2 (6 bases). The CDR3 runs 15 residues. Trimming removed 3 bases at V and 5 bases at J, with 16 bases between. CDR1 MDHEN and CDR2 SYDVKM come from the germline V gene. The CDR3: CASSFDTGSGETQYF. The CDR3 DNA sequence: TGTGCCAGCAGTTTCGACACGGGCAGCGGGGAGACCCAGTACTTC.

This rearrangement joins TRBV15 to TRBJ1-1; tentatively, D is TRBD1 (6 bases). CDR1 and CDR2 (germline): LNHNV, YYDKDF (reference sequence). The CDR3 covers 13 residues. The V end was cut by 3 bases, the J end by 1 base, with 6 bases between. The CDR3 here is CATSSRGNTEAFF. The CDR3, as DNA: TGTGCCACCAGCAGCAGGGGGAACACTGAAGCTTTCTTT.

The gene calls are TRBV18 and TRBJ2-1; 7 positions match TRBD2. CDR1 is KGHSH, CDR2 LQKENI, per germline. Trimming took 3 bases from V and 7 from J; bases not matched to a gene: 9. The CDR3 is made up of 15 amino acids. For the CDR3, the DNA is TGTGCCAGCTCACCCGACATGTGGGGGGGAAATGAGCAGTTCTTC. It yields the protein CASSPDMWGGNEQFF.

The gene calls are TRBV6-5 and TRBJ1-1; weak D call: TRBD1 (6 bases). Between the trimmed V and J ends, which lost 6 bases and 4 bases, there was a span of 18 bases. Per germline, CDR1 MNHEY and CDR2 SVGAGI. There are 15 residues in the CDR3. The CDR3 region is CASSQIRQAGTEAFF. CDR3 nucleotides: TGTGCCAGCAGCCAAATTCGACAGGCGGGCACTGAAGCTTTCTTT.

In its sample, this clone was seen once. This chain connects TRBV19 to TRBJ1-2, with TRBD1 matching over 7 bases. The CDR3 contains 16 residues. With V trimmed by 2 bases and J by 7 bases, 13 bases remained unmatched. Germline CDR1 LNHDA, CDR2 SQIVND (reference sequence). CDR3 in DNA: TGTGCCAGTAGTATACTCACCCCGACAGGGCTTGGTGGCTACACCTTC. As protein: CASSILTPTGLGGYTF.

V gene TRBV12-3 or TRBV12-4 combines with J gene TRBJ1-2; D remains ambiguous. The V end lost 5 bases, the J end lost 1 base, and 8 bases lay between the germline ends. The CDR3 length is 13 residues. The CDR3 here is CASSQRGNYGYTF. The CDR3 bases are TGTGCCAGCAGTCAGCGGGGTAACTATGGCTACACCTTC.